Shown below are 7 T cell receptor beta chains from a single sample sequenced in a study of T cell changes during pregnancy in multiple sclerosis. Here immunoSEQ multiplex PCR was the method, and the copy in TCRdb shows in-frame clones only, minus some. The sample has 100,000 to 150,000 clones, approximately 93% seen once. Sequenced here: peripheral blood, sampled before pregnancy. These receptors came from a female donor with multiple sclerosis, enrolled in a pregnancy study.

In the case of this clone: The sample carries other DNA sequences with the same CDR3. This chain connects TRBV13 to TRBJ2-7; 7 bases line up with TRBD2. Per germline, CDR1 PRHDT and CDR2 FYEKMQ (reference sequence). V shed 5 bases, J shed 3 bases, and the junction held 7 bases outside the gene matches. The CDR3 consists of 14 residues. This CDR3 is CASSPGPGGYEQYF. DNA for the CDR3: TGTGCCAGCAGCCCGGGACCGGGGGGCTACGAGCAGTACTTC.

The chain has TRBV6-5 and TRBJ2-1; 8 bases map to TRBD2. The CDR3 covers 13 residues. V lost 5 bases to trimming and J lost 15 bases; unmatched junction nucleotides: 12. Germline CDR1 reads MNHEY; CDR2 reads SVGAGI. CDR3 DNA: TGTGCCAGCAGTCCCCCGGGGGGGCCGTCCCCGTTCTTC. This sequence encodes CASSPPGGPSPFF.

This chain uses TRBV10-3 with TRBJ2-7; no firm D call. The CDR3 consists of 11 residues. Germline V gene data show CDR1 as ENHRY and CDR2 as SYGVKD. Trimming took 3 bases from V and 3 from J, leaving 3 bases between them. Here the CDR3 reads CAISDSYEQYF. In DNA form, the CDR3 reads TGTGCCATCAGTGACAGCTACGAGCAGTACTTC.

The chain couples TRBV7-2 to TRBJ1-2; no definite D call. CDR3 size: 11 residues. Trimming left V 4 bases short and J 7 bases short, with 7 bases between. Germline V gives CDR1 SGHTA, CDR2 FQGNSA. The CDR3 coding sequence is TGTGCCAGCAGCTCCACACGTGGCTACACCTTC. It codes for CASSSTRGYTF. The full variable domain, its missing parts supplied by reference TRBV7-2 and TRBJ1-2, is GAGVSQSPSNKVTEKGKDVELRCDPISGHTALYWYRQSLGQGLEFLIYFQGNSAPDKSGLPSDRFSAERTGGSVSTLTIQRTQQEDSAVYLCASSSTRGYTFGSGTRLTVV.

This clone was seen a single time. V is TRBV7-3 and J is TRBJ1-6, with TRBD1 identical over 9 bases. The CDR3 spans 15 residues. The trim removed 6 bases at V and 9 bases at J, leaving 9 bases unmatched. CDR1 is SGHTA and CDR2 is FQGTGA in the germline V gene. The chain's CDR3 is CASSPGTGWSSPLHF. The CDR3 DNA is TGTGCCAGCAGTCCCGGGACAGGGTGGAGTTCACCCCTCCACTTT.

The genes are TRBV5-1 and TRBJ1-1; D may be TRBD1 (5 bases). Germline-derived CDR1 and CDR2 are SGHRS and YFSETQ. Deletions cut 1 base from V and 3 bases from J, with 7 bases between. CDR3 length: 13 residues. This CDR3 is CASSLRGDTEAFF. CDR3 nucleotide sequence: TGCGCCAGCAGCTTGAGGGGTGACACTGAAGCTTTCTTT.

In nucleotides, the CDR3 is TGTGCCAGCTCACCCGGGACAGGGGTTCTAGAGACCCAGTACTTC. Translated: CASSPGTGVLETQYF. This chain uses TRBV18 with TRBJ2-5; TRBD1 agrees at 10 bases. The trim removed 3 bases at V and 4 bases at J, leaving 5 bases unmatched. The germline gives CDR1 KGHSH, CDR2 LQKENI. The CDR3 is made up of 15 amino acids.